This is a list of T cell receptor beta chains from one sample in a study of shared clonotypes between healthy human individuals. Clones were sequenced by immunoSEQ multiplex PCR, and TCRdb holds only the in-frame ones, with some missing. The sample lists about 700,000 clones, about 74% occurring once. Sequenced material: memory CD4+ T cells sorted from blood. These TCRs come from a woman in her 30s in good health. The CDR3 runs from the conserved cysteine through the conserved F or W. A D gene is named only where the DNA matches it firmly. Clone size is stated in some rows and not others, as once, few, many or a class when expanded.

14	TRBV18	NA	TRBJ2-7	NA	TGTGCCAGCTCACCATTGGCCGAGGGAAACGAGCAGTACTTC	CASSPLAEGNEQYF
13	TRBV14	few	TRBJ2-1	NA	TGTGCCAGCAGCCAAGGGCTAGGGAGGGAGCAGTTCTTC	CASSQGLGREQFF
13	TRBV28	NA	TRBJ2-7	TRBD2	TGTGCCAGCTGCAGCGGGAGTTTTGACGAGCAGTACTTC	CASCSGSFDEQYF
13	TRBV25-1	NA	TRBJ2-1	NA	TGTGCCAGCAGTGACTCCCCCGGTGGTGAGCAGTTCTTC	CASSDSPGGEQFF
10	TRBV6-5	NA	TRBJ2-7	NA	TGTGCCAGCGGGGACCGATTACGGTATTTC	CASGDRLRYF
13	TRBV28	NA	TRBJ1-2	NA	TGTGCCAGCAGTTTAGGTTTAAACTATGGCTACACCTTC	CASSLGLNYGYTF
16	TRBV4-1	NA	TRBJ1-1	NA	TGCGCCAGCAGCCAAGATCGGACCGGACAGAACACTGAAGCTTTCTTT	CASSQDRTGQNTEAFF
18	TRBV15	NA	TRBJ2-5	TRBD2	TGTGCCACCAGCAGAGCTGGGACTAGCGGAACCTACCAAGAGACCCAGTACTTC	CATSRAGTSGTYQETQYF
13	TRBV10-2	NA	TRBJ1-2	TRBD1	TGCGCCAGCAGTACGGGACAGCTTGGGGGCTACACCTTC	CASSTGQLGGYTF
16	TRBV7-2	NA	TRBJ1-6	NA	TGTGCCAGCAGCTTAGCTGGTGGGGGGAGAGGTTCACCCCTCCACTTT	CASSLAGGGRGSPLHF
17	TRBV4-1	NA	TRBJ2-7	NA	TGCGCCAGCAGCCAGCTACTTGGCTCCCCCCTCTTATACGAGCAGTACTTC	CASSQLLGSPLLYEQYF
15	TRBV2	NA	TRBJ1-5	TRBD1	TGTGCCAGCAGTAGGGACAGGGGGCGCGATCAGCCCCAGCATTTT	CASSRDRGRDQPQHF
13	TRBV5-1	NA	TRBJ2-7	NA	TGCGCCAGCAGCTTGGCCCGAGGGGAGGAGCAGTACTTC	CASSLARGEEQYF
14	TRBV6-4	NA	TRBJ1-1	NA	TGTGCCAGCAGTGACTCCACCTCAGGTAGTGAAGCTTTCTTT	CASSDSTSGSEAFF
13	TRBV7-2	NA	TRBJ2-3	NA	TGTGCCAGCAGCTCGGGACATCTAGATACGCAGTATTTT	CASSSGHLDTQYF
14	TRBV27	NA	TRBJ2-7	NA	TGTGCCAGCAATCTAAGGCCGGGTTCCTACGAGCAGTACTTC	CASNLRPGSYEQYF
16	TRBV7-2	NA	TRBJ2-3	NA	TGTGCCAGCAGCCTAGGATTACGGGGAAGCACAGATACGCAGTATTTT	CASSLGLRGSTDTQYF